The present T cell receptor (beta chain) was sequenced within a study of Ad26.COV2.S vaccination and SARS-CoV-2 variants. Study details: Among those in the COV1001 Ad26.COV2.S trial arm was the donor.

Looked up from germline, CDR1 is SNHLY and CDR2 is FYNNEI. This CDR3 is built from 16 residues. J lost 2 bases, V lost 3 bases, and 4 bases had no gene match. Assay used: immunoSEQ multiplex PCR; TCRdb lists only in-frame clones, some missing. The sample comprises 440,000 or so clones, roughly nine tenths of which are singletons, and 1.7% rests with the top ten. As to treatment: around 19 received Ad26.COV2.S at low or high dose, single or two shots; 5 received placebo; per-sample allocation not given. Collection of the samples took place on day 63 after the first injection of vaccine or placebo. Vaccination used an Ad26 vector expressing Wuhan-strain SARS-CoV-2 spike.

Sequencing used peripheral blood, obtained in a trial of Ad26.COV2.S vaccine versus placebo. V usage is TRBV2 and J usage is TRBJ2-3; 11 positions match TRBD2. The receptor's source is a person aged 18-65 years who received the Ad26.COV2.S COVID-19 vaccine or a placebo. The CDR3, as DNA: TGTGCCAGCAGTGAGCCGACTAGCGGGATCACAGATACGCAGTATTTT. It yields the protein CASSEPTSGITDTQYF.